This TCR beta chain comes out of a study of blood T cell repertoires in COVID-19. The germline gives CDR1 SEHNR, CDR2 FQNEAQ (reference sequence). CDR3 length: 17 amino acids. Between the trimmed V and J ends, which lost 5 bases and 0 bases, there was a span of 17 bases. TCRdb's copy holds only in-frame clones and misses some; the assay was immunoSEQ multiplex PCR. The sample includes around 56,000 clones, 70% to 90% of them seen just once. The TCR was taken from a human donor in a cohort sampled during active COVID-19. This chain uses TRBV7-9 with TRBJ2-1; a possible D gene is TRBD1 (5 bases). Input material: peripheral blood. The CDR3 bases are TGTGCCAGCAGCCCCCTCGGGCACAGGAGCTCCTACAATGAGCAGTTCTTC. Encoded protein: CASSPLGHRSSYNEQFF.